The 14 T cell receptor beta chains in this list originate from one sample, sequenced in a study of blood T cell repertoires in COVID-19. Clones were read by immunoSEQ multiplex PCR, and TCRdb kept only the in-frame ones, dropping some. The sample includes approximately 140,000 clones, 84% seen only once; the top ten take almost 6.5%. Sequencing used peripheral blood. The receptors were gathered from a human donor in a cohort sampled during active COVID-19.

The V call is TRBV5-8, the J call TRBJ1-4, with TRBD1 matching 7 bases. CDR3 length: 16 amino acids. J gave up 7 bases and V 3 bases, and 12 bases lay outside the gene matches. The germline V gene has CDR1 SGHTS and CDR2 YDEGEE. This chain's CDR3 is CASSWRQGRASEKLFF. The CDR3 DNA follows: TGTGCCAGCAGCTGGAGACAGGGCCGCGCATCTGAAAAACTGTTTTTT. Combining the CDR3 with reference TRBV5-8 and TRBJ1-4 gives the whole variable domain EAGVTQSPTHLIKTRGQQATLRCSPISGHTSVYWYQQALGLGLQFLLWYDEGEERNRGNFPPRFSGRQFPNYSSELNVNALELEDSALYLCASSWRQGRASEKLFFGSGTQLSVL.

This chain joins TRBV19 and TRBJ2-5, with 10 bases that match TRBD1. The CDR3 sequence is 15 residues long. Germline lookup yields CDR1 LNHDA and CDR2 SQIVND (reference sequence). V lost 1 base and J lost 4; bases outside the gene matches: 3. For the CDR3, the DNA is TGTGCCAGTAGTATAGCCGGGACAGGGGCAGAGACCCAGTACTTC. Its translation: CASSIAGTGAETQYF.

This chain links TRBV7-2 with TRBJ2-1, with D maybe TRBD1 (5 bases). Germline CDR1 is SGHTA and CDR2 is FQGNSA. The V gene lost 7 bases and the J gene lost 6 bases, with 19 bases spanning the gap. This CDR3 has 15 amino acids. In nucleotides, the CDR3 is TGTGCCAGCAACTCCCAGGGTAGGGTAGGCAATGAGCAGTTCTTC. Protein sequence: CASNSQGRVGNEQFF. The whole variable domain, remainder taken from reference TRBV7-2 and TRBJ2-1, is GAGVSQSPSNKVTEKGKDVELRCDPISGHTALYWYRQSLGQGLEFLIYFQGNSAPDKSGLPSDRFSAERTGGSVSTLTIQRTQQEDSAVYLCASNSQGRVGNEQFFGPGTRLTVL.

This chain links TRBV7-2 with TRBJ2-5; the D gene is possibly TRBD1 (6 bases). Per germline, CDR1 SGHTA and CDR2 FQGNSA. CDR3 length: 15 residues. Trimming took 6 bases from V and 5 from J, leaving 19 bases between them. The CDR3: CASSTQGRREETQYF. Written as DNA, the CDR3 is TGTGCCAGCAGTACCCAGGGGAGAAGAGAGGAGACCCAGTACTTC.

V gene TRBV2 combines with J gene TRBJ1-5; D unresolved. The CDR3 spans 15 residues. CDR1 and CDR2 from the germline V gene are SNHLY and FYNNEI. V was shortened by 3 bases and J by 5 bases, with 14 bases between the two germline ends. CDR3 nucleotides: TGTGCCAGCAGTGATGGCAGGTTATCCGATCAGCCCCAGCATTTT. Protein product: CASSDGRLSDQPQHF. The entire variable domain, with the rest obtained from reference TRBV2 and TRBJ1-5, is as follows: EPEVTQTPSHQVTQMGQEVILRCVPISNHLYFYWYRQILGQKVEFLVSFYNNEISEKSEIFDDQFSVERPDGSNFTLKIRSTKLEDSAMYFCASSDGRLSDQPQHFGDGTRLSIL.

This clone was seen a single time. V and J are TRBV3-1 (or the pseudogene TRBV3-2) and TRBJ1-2, with a tentative D call TRBD1 (5 bases). This CDR3 region has 12 residues. From germline, CDR1 is LGHDT and CDR2 YNNKEL (reference sequence). V shed 3 bases and J shed 11 bases, with 13 bases lying between them. The CDR3 bases are TGTGCCAGCAGCCAGGGTCGGACACCGTACACCTTC. Its translation is CASSQGRTPYTF.

This chain connects TRBV19 to TRBJ1-6; D is unclear. Trimming took 5 bases from V and 7 from J, leaving 12 bases between them. Germline V gene data show CDR1 as LNHDA and CDR2 as SQIVND (reference sequence). The CDR3 is 14 amino acids. CDR3 DNA: TGTGCCAGTAGTGGTTCTCTGGAGAATTCACCCCTCCACTTT. Its translation is CASSGSLENSPLHF.

The rearrangement uses TRBV6-5 and TRBJ2-5; 11 nucleotides agree with TRBD1. CDR1 and CDR2 (germline): MNHEY, SVGAGI. CDR3 length: 15 residues. The V gene end was trimmed by 6 bases and the J gene end by 4 bases; junction bases not matched to a gene: 7. CDR3 in DNA: TGTGCCAGCAGGAGCTCCGGGACAGGGGGAGAGACCCAGTACTTC. It yields the protein CASRSSGTGGETQYF.

V is TRBV30 and J is TRBJ2-7; TRBD1 matches 7 bases. CDR3 length equals 15 residues. Germline V gene lookup returns CDR1 GTSNPN and CDR2 SVGIG (reference sequence). With V trimmed by 7 bases and J by 3 bases, 15 bases remained unmatched. The CDR3 protein is CALQGIRDNYYEQYF. The CDR3 DNA reads TGTGCCTTACAGGGGATCCGGGACAACTACTACGAGCAGTACTTC.

J is TRBJ2-3 and V is TRBV5-1; maybe TRBD1 (5 bases). Trimming took off 4 bases at V and 5 bases at J, with 17 bases between the two ends. Germline lookup yields CDR1 SGHRS and CDR2 YFSETQ. CDR3 length equals 15 residues. The CDR3 bases are TGCGCCAGCAGCGGGATAGGCAGGGAAGGAGATACGCAGTATTTT. Amino acid sequence: CASSGIGREGDTQYF.

V gene TRBV6-1 combines with J gene TRBJ2-7; D not resolved. This CDR3 comprises 15 residues. Germline V gene sequence: CDR1 MNHNS, CDR2 SASEGT. Trimming pared 3 bases from V and 2 bases from J, leaving 14 bases between. CDR3 sequence reads: CASSDHSTAAYEQYF. In DNA, the CDR3 is TGTGCCAGCAGTGATCATAGCACGGCGGCCTACGAGCAGTACTTC.

The genes are TRBV5-1 and TRBJ2-5, with D tentatively TRBD2 (5 bases). V shed 4 bases and J shed 2 bases, with 15 bases lying between them. Germline loops: CDR1 SGHRS, CDR2 YFSETQ. The CDR3 spans 15 residues. DNA for the CDR3: TGCGCCAGCAGCGCATTATTACCGGGGCAAGAGACCCAGTACTTC. This translates into CASSALLPGQETQYF.

The genes are TRBV2 and TRBJ2-5; 13 bases agree with TRBD2. Germline trimming cut 6 bases from V and 3 bases from J; bases unmatched to any gene: 1. Germline values: CDR1 SNHLY, CDR2 FYNNEI. The CDR3 consists of 14 residues. The CDR3 coding sequence is TGTGCCAGCAGGGGGACTAGCGGGGAAGAGACCCAGTACTTC. Amino acids: CASRGTSGEETQYF.

Comments on this clone: Sequence at one end of the junction differs from germline and may be a read error. The V and J genes are TRBV2 and TRBJ2-7; D is undetermined. From germline, CDR1 is SNHLY and CDR2 FYNNEI. This CDR3 has 11 residues. The chain's CDR3 is CASTEVYEQYF. CDR3 DNA sequence: TGTGCCAGCACTGAAGTATACGAGCAGTACTTC.